The clone carrying this TCR beta chain was picked up many times. Its cognate antigen is unknown. TCRdb itself ran the RT-PCR reads through MiXCR, one entry per CDR3 protein. The table lists around 200,000 distinct CDR3 sequences, about 9% of them singletons, with about 11% in the top ten. V was shortened by 7 bases and J by 5 bases, with 15 bases between the two germline ends. The CDR3 spans 15 residues. Germline values: CDR1 LNHNV, CDR2 YYDKDF (reference sequence). The sample is drawn from a study of response to subunit inactivated influenza vaccine. Whole-study findings and limits: T cells newly recruited by each seasonal influenza vaccination are few, the authors suggested.

The rearrangement uses TRBV15 and TRBJ1-6; perhaps TRBD1 as D (5 bases). This receptor was obtained from a man aged 50 to 60 who received an inactivated influenza vaccine. The sample in question was non-naive T cells sorted from PBMCs, obtained on the day of vaccination. The CDR3 DNA is TGTGCCACCACCGCGGACAAGGGGAATAATTCACCCCTCCACTTT. Protein: CATTADKGNNSPLHF. The full variable domain, rest sourced from reference TRBV15 and TRBJ1-6, is DAMVIQNPRYQVTQFGKPVTLSCSQTLNHNVMYWYQQKSSQAPKLLFHYYDKDFNNEADTPDNFQSRRPNTSFCFLDIRSPGLGDTAMYLCATTADKGNNSPLHFGNGTRLTVT.